This T cell receptor (beta chain) is drawn from a study of blood T cell repertoires in COVID-19 (dated by TCRdb to 2018 to 2021). About the study as a whole: Collaborator samples came from the United States, Italy and Spain and covered acute and convalescent phases of COVID-19. The prospective study material was composed of cDNA or gDNA derived from T cells, B-cell-depleted T cells, or PBMCs. A de-identified subject ID, COVID-19 status, age in years and sex were almost always included in the sample metadata. The repertoires were made available in a free public database intended to serve as a resource for research on the immune response to SARS-CoV-2. The samples were drawn from two sources: the first 160 participants of the ongoing ImmuneRACE study, and fewer than 1,500 subjects contributed by 6 global collaborators. HLA class I and class II types, where available, came from metadata supplied by the sample provider rather than from assay-based typing. The dataset comprised deeply sampled blood TCRbeta repertoires from subjects exposed to, actively infected with, or recovered from COVID-19.

Based on the germline V gene (reference sequence), the CDR1 and CDR2 sequences are MNHEY and SMNVEV. V gives up 1 base and J gives up 6 bases, and the segment between their germline ends measures 15 bases. The cysteine opens and the phenylalanine closes a CDR3 of 15 amino acids. Solely the CDR3 DNA is kept, with 45 bases framed from the first base. Participants in the prospective study were aged about 18 to 95 years, lived in about two dozen United States geographic areas, and enrolled through a virtual design. In the prospective study, participants were assigned to cohorts based on the clinical history participants reported in a screening survey and a study questionnaire. For ImmuneRACE Cohort 3, a participant was defined as recovered based on two consecutive negative NP/OP PCR tests, clearance by a healthcare professional, or resolution of symptoms. Mobile phlebotomists in the prospective study collected whole blood, serum and a nasopharyngeal or oropharyngeal swab from every participant. Prospective study participants could optionally give additional blood draws and questionnaires over an approximately 2-month period. Before DNA extraction, prospective study blood samples were shipped either frozen or at room temperature.

The immunoSEQ Assay, a bias-controlled multiplex PCR, was used to amplify TCRbeta CDR3 regions from genomic DNA. In the paper's pipeline: The number of nucleated cells in each sample was estimated from the amplification of reference gene primers within the assay. To quantify the absolute abundance of each unique TCRbeta CDR3 rearrangement, sequence reads were collapsed and filtered. For each sample, productive Simpson clonality was calculated as the square root of Simpson's diversity index over productive rearrangements. In TCRdb, the immuneACCESS table is reduced to in-frame sequences with V and J assigned. These tables do not hold every clone; where another copy was compared, an unresolved V gene accounts for under half, and the others remain unexplained. That table gives V, J and clone size, and the DNA gave D and trimming. For this sample the table gives about 500,000 clones, of which roughly nine tenths were detected only once. The ten largest clones represent 0.65% to 0.9% of the sample.

In the case of this clone: The antigen it binds to is not known. Base-call qualities are not available, and no considerably larger clone is one nucleotide away.

On the study overall, not on this receptor specifically: The amount of clinical and demographic metadata varied by source and participant and was provided uncurated.

This clonotype originated in a woman aged 18-30 years who had recovered from COVID-19. Sequencing was performed on PBMCs or T cells enriched from blood (not recorded which). The chain employs TRBV27 and TRBJ1-1; the D gene assignment is ambiguous. CDR3 protein: CASSLYGEGRAEAFF. The nucleotide sequence reads as follows: TGTGCCAGCAGTTTATACGGGGAAGGGAGGGCTGAAGCTTTCTTT.